One sample yielded the 19 T cell receptor beta chains listed below, sequenced in a study of shared clonotypes between healthy human individuals. TCRdb's table, derived via immunoSEQ multiplex PCR, lists solely in-frame clones and lacks some. This table has more than 2 million clones, 90% to 95% appearing once. Sequencing used naive CD4+ T cells sorted from blood. This sample's subset: CD45RA+ positively selected. Every receptor here comes from a man aged 18 to 35 in good health.

Notes on this clone: Within the sample, other DNA sequences also encode this same CDR3. The chain carries TRBV5-1 and TRBJ2-5; unclear D gene. Germline V gene data show CDR1 as SGHRS and CDR2 as YFSETQ. The V and J ends lost 3 bases and 2 bases respectively, with 8 bases between them. The CDR3 length is 13 residues. The CDR3 protein is CASSWTEQETQYF. Here the CDR3 DNA reads TGCGCCAGCAGCTGGACGGAACAAGAGACCCAGTACTTC.

Only one count was recorded for this clone. This CDR3 reads CASSPPIFDRDYNEQFF. CDR3 DNA: TGTGCCAGCTCACCACCGATTTTCGACAGAGACTACAATGAGCAGTTCTTC. This chain uses TRBV18 with TRBJ2-1; a possible D gene is TRBD1 (5 bases). V lost 0 bases, J lost 3 bases, and 15 bases lay in between. This CDR3 is 17 amino acids long. Per germline, CDR1 KGHSH and CDR2 LQKENI.

This clone has more than one count but fewer than ten. The J gene is TRBJ1-4, the V gene TRBV4-2; the match to TRBD1 covers 7 bases. The V gene end was trimmed by 0 bases and the J gene end by 6 bases; junction bases not matched to a gene: 7. CDR3 length equals 16 residues. CDR1 is LGHNA, CDR2 YNFKEQ, per germline. DNA for the CDR3: TGTGCCAGCAGCCAAGATCGGGGGACAGCAGATGAAAAACTGTTTTTT. The encoded protein is CASSQDRGTADEKLFF.

This clone came up once. The rearrangement uses TRBV7-2 and TRBJ2-7; 9 nucleotides agree with TRBD1. The V segment lost 5 bases and the J segment 9 bases; nucleotides outside the gene matches: 8. The CDR3 covers 13 residues. The germline V gene has CDR1 SGHTA and CDR2 FQGNSA. DNA for the CDR3: TGTGCCAGCAGCAAGGGACAGGGTGAAGGGCAGTACTTC. Translating gives CASSKGQGEGQYF.

The chain links TRBV30 to TRBJ1-6, with 8 bases aligning to TRBD1. From germline, CDR1 is GTSNPN and CDR2 SVGIG (reference sequence). With 4 bases clipped from V and 9 bases from J, the junction kept 14 bases outside the gene matches. CDR3 length equals 16 residues. This CDR3 reads CAWTPPRGQVTSPLHF. The CDR3 DNA follows: TGTGCCTGGACCCCCCCGAGGGGACAGGTTACTTCACCCCTCCACTTT.

The chain has TRBV5-4 and TRBJ1-4, with a tentative D call TRBD1 (5 bases). The CDR3 has 16 residues. In germline, CDR1 is SGHNT, CDR2 YYREEE (reference sequence). The V and J ends lost 3 bases and 3 bases respectively, with 15 bases between them. The CDR3 DNA reads TGTGCCAGCAGCTCAAAACAGCCAGGGCCTAATGAAAAACTGTTTTTT. As protein: CASSSKQPGPNEKLFF.

Turning to this clone: A much bigger clone sits one base away, suggesting this may be a read error. The same CDR3 can be traced to other DNA sequences in this sample. The chain combines TRBV4-1 with TRBJ1-1; D is unclear. CDR3 size: 14 residues. The V and J ends lost 3 bases and 1 base respectively, with 9 bases between them. The germline CDR1 and CDR2 sequences are MGHRA and YSYEKL. The CDR3 loop is CASSQMDRNTEAFF. DNA for the CDR3: TGCGCCAGCAGCCAGATGGACCGGAACACTGAAGCTTTCTTT.

This chain connects TRBV7-2 to TRBJ1-4; unclear D gene. This CDR3 is built from 14 residues. Germline V gene sequence: CDR1 SGHTA, CDR2 FQGNSA. Trimming left V 6 bases short and J 0 bases short, with 8 bases between. CDR3 residues: CASRSLATNEKLFF. Written as DNA, the CDR3 is TGTGCCAGCAGATCGCTTGCAACTAATGAAAAACTGTTTTTT.

Only one count was recorded for this clone. This clone may be a read error of a much larger clone one base away. V and J are TRBV5-8 and TRBJ1-2; a weak D match, TRBD1 (5 bases). V lost 0 bases and J lost 2, with 5 bases in between. Germline values: CDR1 SGHTS, CDR2 YDEGEE. The CDR3 extends over 13 amino acids. For the CDR3, the DNA is TGTGCCAGCAGCTTGGCAGGGAACTATGGCTACACCTTC. It yields the protein CASSLAGNYGYTF.

This clone was observed a single time. The chain employs TRBV9 and TRBJ2-5; 9 bases match TRBD2. In germline, CDR1 is SGDLS, CDR2 YYNGEE. This CDR3 comprises 16 residues. With V trimmed by 3 bases and J by 0 bases, 6 bases remained unmatched. For the CDR3, the DNA is TGTGCCAGCAGCGACGGACTAGCGCAGTACCAAGAGACCCAGTACTTC. It codes for CASSDGLAQYQETQYF.

This chain links TRBV21-1 with TRBJ1-2; TRBD1 is the table's D call and was not checked against the DNA. TRBV21-1 is annotated as a pseudogene. CDR3 length: 16 residues. Here the CDR3 DNA reads TGTGCCAGCAGCAAAGAGGTACGTTGCCAGGCCGATGGCTACACCTTC. Translating gives CASSKEVRCQADGYTF.

CDR3 sequence reads: CSAKTSGGPLYTGELFF. The DNA of the CDR3 is TGCAGCGCTAAGACTAGCGGGGGGCCTTTGTACACCGGGGAGCTGTTTTTT. The gene calls are TRBV29-1 and TRBJ2-2; 13 bases line up with TRBD2. V trimming: 7 bases; J trimming: 3 bases; junction bases outside the gene matches: 11. The CDR3 has 17 residues. Germline assignment: CDR1 SQVTM and CDR2 ANQGSEA.

The rearrangement joins TRBV9 to TRBJ2-1, with 8 bases identical to TRBD2. Germline V gene lookup returns CDR1 SGDLS and CDR2 YYNGEE. The CDR3 covers 16 residues. J lost 7 bases, V lost 4 bases, and 13 bases had no gene match. This CDR3 reads CASSRPSGSLLNEQFF. For the CDR3, the DNA is TGTGCCAGCAGCCGACCCAGCGGGAGTCTTCTAAATGAGCAGTTCTTC.

This clone was observed many times. For the CDR3, the DNA is TGTGCCAGCAGCCAGGACTGGAGGAGGGAGCAGTACTTC. Its translation is CASSQDWRREQYF. The chain joins TRBV5-4 to TRBJ2-7; D might be TRBD2 (5 bases). The V and J ends lost 4 bases and 7 bases respectively, with 15 bases between them. The CDR3 has 13 amino acids. Germline CDR1 SGHNT, CDR2 YYREEE (reference sequence).

The CDR3 region is CASRTGGGYTF. The CDR3 coding sequence is TGTGCCAGCAGGACAGGGGGAGGCTACACCTTC. The J gene is TRBJ1-2, the V gene TRBV13; 9 bases map to TRBD1. V lost 6 bases and J lost 8; bases outside the gene matches: 1. In germline, CDR1 is PRHDT, CDR2 FYEKMQ (reference sequence). The CDR3 loop spans 11 amino acids.

The chain is built from TRBV6-1 and TRBJ1-2; D gene unclear. Germline assignment: CDR1 MNHNS and CDR2 SASEGT. The CDR3 runs 14 residues. V lost 2 bases, J lost 0 bases, and 7 bases lay in between. The CDR3 reads CASSEYSTNYGYTF. In nucleotides, the CDR3 is TGTGCCAGCAGTGAATATAGTACTAACTATGGCTACACCTTC.

J is TRBJ1-1 and V is TRBV6-1, with D perhaps TRBD1 (6 bases). CDR1 is MNHNS and CDR2 is SASEGT in the germline V gene. Trimming removed 3 bases at V and 1 base at J, with 15 bases between. The CDR3 runs 16 residues. The CDR3 nucleotides are TGTGCCAGCAGTGATACAGGGCGGGGTCAGAACACTGAAGCTTTCTTT. The encoded protein is CASSDTGRGQNTEAFF.

This chain links TRBV6-5 with TRBJ2-4, with D possibly being TRBD1 (6 bases). Trimming stripped 9 bases from V and 7 bases from J, with 19 bases between. The CDR3 is 14 amino acids. Germline-derived CDR1 and CDR2 are MNHEY and SVGAGI. The CDR3 protein is CASGLDRSRNIQYF. The CDR3 coding sequence is TGTGCCAGTGGCCTCGACAGGTCGAGGAACATTCAGTACTTC.

This chain links TRBV6-6 with TRBJ1-4, with 7 bases that match TRBD1. V trimming: 5 bases; J trimming: 4 bases; junction bases outside the gene matches: 10. Germline values: CDR1 MNHNY, CDR2 SVGAGI (reference sequence). The CDR3 has 16 amino acids. CDR3 DNA: TGTGCCAGCAGTGCCGGAGGAAGGGACAGTAATGAAAAACTGTTTTTT. Translating gives CASSAGGRDSNEKLFF.